Listed here are 25 T cell receptor beta chains from one sample, sequenced in a study of blood T cell repertoires in COVID-19 (dated by TCRdb to about 2020). The method behind the library was the immunoSEQ multiplex PCR assay. TCRdb took this table from immuneACCESS and kept in-frame rearrangements with V and J called. Such tables lack part of the clones; where checked against another copy, unresolved V genes explain under half of the gap, and the rest is unexplained. The sample records about 180,000 clones, approximately 89% of which are singletons. 3.5% to 5% of the sample is held by the ten biggest clonotypes. Sequencing was done on a sample of peripheral blood. The receptor set was obtained from a woman aged 25 to 39 with acute or convalescent COVID-19.

V is TRBV7-9 and J is TRBJ2-1, with unresolved D. Germline assignment: CDR1 SEHNR and CDR2 FQNEAQ (reference sequence). The ends were cut back, 5 bases at V and 5 bases at J, with 10 bases in the middle. CDR3 size: 13 residues. This chain's CDR3 is CASSLSMDNEQFF. CDR3 nucleotide sequence: TGTGCCAGCAGCCTCTCTATGGACAATGAGCAGTTCTTC.

The chain's CDR3 is CASSLVGTSGPPVAQYF. The DNA of the CDR3 is TGTGCCAGCAGCTTAGTCGGGACTAGCGGACCTCCCGTTGCGCAGTATTTT. V and J are TRBV7-8 and TRBJ2-3; 11 nucleotides agree with TRBD2. Trimming took 1 base from V and 10 from J; bases not matched to a gene: 13. In germline, CDR1 is SGHVS, CDR2 FQNEAQ. The CDR3 is made up of 17 amino acids.

The rearrangement joins TRBV24-1 to TRBJ1-2; the D gene is possibly TRBD1 (6 bases). The CDR3 spans 19 residues. Germline V lookup: CDR1 KGHDR, CDR2 SFDVKD. Trimming stripped 3 bases from V and 0 bases from J, with 22 bases between. In DNA form, the CDR3 reads TGTGCCACCAGTGATACCCCCGTGGGACACCTATCCTCTAACTATGGCTACACCTTC. It is translated as CATSDTPVGHLSSNYGYTF.

This clone was observed a few times. V usage is TRBV20-1 and J usage is TRBJ2-1, with 11 bases lining up with TRBD2. Trimming cost V 3 bases and J 7 bases; bases outside gene matches: 11. Germline V gene data show CDR1 as DFQATT and CDR2 as SNEGSKA (reference sequence). The CDR3 runs to 16 residues. CDR3 sequence (DNA): TGCAGTGCTAGTCGGGCTAGCGGGAGGTTCCTAAATGAGCAGTTCTTC. This codes for CSASRASGRFLNEQFF.

The table lists this clone with a count of one. The rearrangement joins TRBV7-9 to TRBJ2-1; D not certain. Germline V gives CDR1 SEHNR, CDR2 FQNEAQ (reference sequence). Trimming took off 2 bases at V and 9 bases at J, with 11 bases between the two ends. This CDR3 spans 13 amino acids. The CDR3 DNA reads as TGTGCCAGCAGCTTATCTCTAGGCGGTGAGCAGTTCTTC. Its protein is CASSLSLGGEQFF. Filled out from reference TRBV7-9 and TRBJ2-1, the complete variable domain reads DTGVSQNPRHKITKRGQNVTFRCDPISEHNRLYWYRQTLGQGPEFLTYFQNEAQLEKSRLLSDRFSAERPKGSFSTLEIQRTEQGDSAMYLCASSLSLGGEQFFGPGTRLTVL.

This clone appeared once. V and J are TRBV28 and TRBJ2-1, with D perhaps TRBD1 (5 bases). Germline V gene lookup returns CDR1 MDHEN and CDR2 SYDVKM. V was pared by 3 bases and J by 5 bases, with 11 bases between. This CDR3 region has 14 residues. CDR3 region: CASSFQGTHNEQFF. Written as DNA, the CDR3 is TGTGCCAGCAGTTTTCAGGGAACCCACAATGAGCAGTTCTTC. The entire variable domain, with the rest obtained from reference TRBV28 and TRBJ2-1, is as follows: DVKVTQSSRYLVKRTGEKVFLECVQDMDHENMFWYRQDPGLGLRLIYFSYDVKMKEKGDIPEGYSVSREKKERFSLILESASTNQTSMYLCASSFQGTHNEQFFGPGTRLTVL.

The chain combines TRBV6-2 or TRBV6-3 with TRBJ2-2; no reliable D call. The CDR3 has 15 amino acids. V shed 0 bases and J shed 3 bases, with 8 bases lying between them. The germline V gene encodes CDR1 MNHEY and CDR2 SVGEGT. CDR3 protein: CASSYSEAYTGELFF. The CDR3 DNA reads TGTGCCAGCAGTTACTCAGAGGCATACACCGGGGAGCTGTTTTTT.

This chain connects TRBV11-3 to TRBJ2-7; weak D call: TRBD2 (5 bases). This CDR3 is built from 14 residues. Trimming removed 2 bases at V and 3 bases at J, with 11 bases between. Germline-derived CDR1 and CDR2 are SGHNT and YENEEA. The CDR3 sequence: CASSLRSGHYEQYF. As DNA, the CDR3 is TGTGCCAGCAGCTTACGGAGCGGCCACTACGAGCAGTACTTC.

The chain joins TRBV29-1 to TRBJ1-5; 7 positions agree with TRBD1. Germline V CDR1 and CDR2: SQVTM, ANQGSEA. V lost 5 bases to trimming and J lost 5 bases; unmatched junction nucleotides: 6. The CDR3 runs to 13 residues. The chain's CDR3 is CSVKGAGDQPQHF. The CDR3 coding sequence is TGCAGCGTTAAGGGGGCGGGCGATCAGCCCCAGCATTTT.

This clone is a singleton in its sample. This chain connects TRBV7-2 to TRBJ2-7; TRBD2 is a possible D gene (5 bases). Deletions cut 5 bases from V and 10 bases from J, with 21 bases between. From germline, CDR1 is SGHTA and CDR2 FQGNSA. CDR3 length: 14 amino acids. The CDR3 sequence: CASSLGGDSVIQYF. The CDR3 DNA follows: TGTGCCAGCAGCCTAGGAGGCGATAGCGTAATCCAGTACTTC.

The sample holds one count of this clone. CDR3 residues: CTSSQDRGGPNYGYTF. CDR3 nucleotides: TGCACCAGCAGCCAAGATCGGGGGGGCCCTAACTATGGCTACACCTTC. The chain is built from TRBV1 and TRBJ1-2. TRBV1 is termed a pseudogene. The CDR3 contains 16 residues.

This sequence joins TRBV19 and TRBJ1-5; D gene ambiguous. V was cut by 1 base and J by 0 bases, with 16 bases left in between. This CDR3 has 18 residues. Germline CDR1 LNHDA, CDR2 SQIVND (reference sequence). The CDR3 region is CASSIGEPRGFSNQPQHF. CDR3 coding DNA: TGTGCCAGTAGTATAGGGGAGCCTAGAGGATTTAGCAATCAGCCCCAGCATTTT.

The rearrangement uses TRBV9 and TRBJ2-1; 7 positions match TRBD1. Germline CDR1 is SGDLS and CDR2 is YYNGEE. The CDR3 has 15 amino acids. Trimming at V came to 3 bases and at J to 3 bases, leaving 6 bases not matched to a gene. This CDR3 reads CASSDTGDNYNEQFF. The CDR3 region has the DNA TGTGCCAGCAGCGATACAGGGGACAACTACAATGAGCAGTTCTTC.

This chain connects TRBV11-1 to TRBJ1-1; D gene uncertain. Germline CDR1 reads SGHAT; CDR2 reads FQDESV (reference sequence). Trimming took off 1 base at V and 7 bases at J, with 10 bases between the two ends. This CDR3 has 13 residues. The DNA for the CDR3 is TGTGCCAGCAGCTTAGGGGGAGTAAGTGAAGCTTTCTTT. This sequence encodes CASSLGGVSEAFF. Full variable domain (missing parts from reference TRBV11-1 and TRBJ1-1): EAEVAQSPRYKITEKSQAVAFWCDPISGHATLYWYRQILGQGPELLVQFQDESVVDDSQLPKDRFSAERLKGVDSTLKIQPAELGDSAMYLCASSLGGVSEAFFGQGTRLTVV.

V gene TRBV27 combines with J gene TRBJ1-1, with TRBD1 matching 7 bases. The CDR3 has 12 amino acids. Germline lookup yields CDR1 MNHEY and CDR2 SMNVEV (reference sequence). The junction had 5 bases not matched to a gene; V was cut back by 2 bases and J by 11 bases. As DNA, the CDR3 is TGTGCCAGCAGTTTAAACAGGGGCGAGGCTTTCTTT. Protein sequence: CASSLNRGEAFF.

CDR3 sequence (DNA): TGTGCCAGCAGCGGACTCCGGGACAGGGAATTCATTGGCTCCTACAATGAGCAGTTCTTC. Protein sequence: CASSGLRDREFIGSYNEQFF. The genes are TRBV9 and TRBJ2-1, with 9 bases that match TRBD1. In germline, CDR1 is SGDLS, CDR2 YYNGEE. CDR3 length: 20 residues. Trimming took 3 bases from V and 0 from J; bases not matched to a gene: 16.

This clone was recorded once. The chain links TRBV5-4 to TRBJ2-5; a possible D gene is TRBD1 (5 bases). The germline V gene has CDR1 SGHNT and CDR2 YYREEE (reference sequence). V lost 1 base, J lost 5 bases, and 12 bases lay in between. CDR3 length: 14 amino acids. CDR3 residues: CASSLQGPGETQYF. CDR3 DNA sequence: TGTGCCAGCAGCTTGCAGGGCCCGGGTGAGACCCAGTACTTC.

V is TRBV9 and J is TRBJ2-4, with D perhaps TRBD1 (6 bases). Trimming shortened V by 4 bases and J by 8 bases, and 19 bases separated the two germline ends. The CDR3 covers 15 residues. Germline CDR1 SGDLS, CDR2 YYNGEE. The CDR3 nucleotides read TGTGCCAGCAGCCCGAGGGGGTCCAAAGAGCACATTCAGTACTTC. Translated, it gives CASSPRGSKEHIQYF.

This sequence joins TRBV30 and TRBJ1-2; D is unresolved. V was trimmed by 3 bases and J by 4 bases, leaving 3 bases between them. There are 10 residues in the CDR3. Per the germline V gene, CDR1 is GTSNPN and CDR2 is SVGIG (reference sequence). CDR3 bases: TGTGCCTGGAGCTCCTATGGCTACACCTTC. Amino acid sequence: CAWSSYGYTF.

The rearrangement uses TRBV6-1 and TRBJ1-6; D might be TRBD1 (6 bases). CDR3 length: 15 residues. Germline CDR1 reads MNHNS; CDR2 reads SASEGT. Trimming pared 2 bases from V and 9 bases from J, leaving 14 bases between. Here the CDR3 reads CASSEPDRRPSPLHF. The CDR3 coding sequence is TGTGCCAGCAGTGAACCAGACAGGCGGCCTTCACCCCTCCACTTT.

The rearrangement links TRBV10-3 to TRBJ2-7; 8 nucleotides match TRBD2. V shed 1 base and J 4 bases; nucleotides not matched to a gene: 3. This CDR3 is 14 amino acids long. Germline-derived CDR1 and CDR2 are ENHRY and SYGVKD. Here the CDR3 reads CAISEFSSGYEQYF. DNA for the CDR3: TGTGCCATCAGTGAGTTTTCTAGCGGGTACGAGCAGTACTTC.

This clone turned up a few times. V and J are TRBV19 and TRBJ1-2; D is perhaps TRBD1 (5 bases). Germline V lookup: CDR1 LNHDA, CDR2 SQIVND (reference sequence). V shed 8 bases and J shed 4 bases, with 11 bases lying between them. CDR3 length equals 12 residues. CDR3 coding DNA: TGTGCCAGTCGGGACTTCGCCTATGGCTACACCTTC. This codes for CASRDFAYGYTF.

The chain carries TRBV11-2 and TRBJ2-1, with D tentatively TRBD1 (5 bases). V was shortened by 4 bases and J by 10 bases, with 11 bases between the two germline ends. CDR3 size: 12 residues. The V gene's germline CDR1 is SGHAT and CDR2 FQNNGV. The CDR3 DNA is TGTGCCAGCAGCTCCTCAGGGTGGGAGCAGTTCTTC. As protein: CASSSSGWEQFF.

The chain has TRBV29-1 and TRBJ2-7, with 10 bases that match TRBD2. Trimming removed 7 bases from V and 3 bases from J; junction bases left unmatched: 6. The V gene's germline CDR1 is SQVTM and CDR2 ANQGSEA. CDR3 length equals 13 residues. The CDR3 sequence is CSATSGKGYEQYF. In DNA form, the CDR3 reads TGCAGCGCCACTAGCGGGAAGGGCTACGAGCAGTACTTC.

The chain recombines TRBV2 with TRBJ2-7, with D maybe TRBD2 (5 bases). This CDR3 spans 13 amino acids. Germline V gene sequence: CDR1 SNHLY, CDR2 FYNNEI. Trimming took off 5 bases at V and 4 bases at J, with 12 bases between the two ends. CDR3 bases: TGTGCCAGCAGTTTTGGAGGTGTTTACGAGCAGTACTTC. As protein: CASSFGGVYEQYF.